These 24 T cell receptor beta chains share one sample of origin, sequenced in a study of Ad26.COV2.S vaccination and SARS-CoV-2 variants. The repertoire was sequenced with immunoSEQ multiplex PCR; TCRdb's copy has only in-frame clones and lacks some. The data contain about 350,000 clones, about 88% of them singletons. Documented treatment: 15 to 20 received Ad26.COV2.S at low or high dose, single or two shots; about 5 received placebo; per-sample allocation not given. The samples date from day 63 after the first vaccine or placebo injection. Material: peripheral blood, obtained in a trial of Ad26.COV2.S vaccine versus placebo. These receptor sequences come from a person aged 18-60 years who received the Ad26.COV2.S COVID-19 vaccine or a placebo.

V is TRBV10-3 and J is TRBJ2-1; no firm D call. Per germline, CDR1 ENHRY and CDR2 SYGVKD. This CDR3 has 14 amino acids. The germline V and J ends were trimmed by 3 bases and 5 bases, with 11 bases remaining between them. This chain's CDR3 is CAISERLPDNEQFF. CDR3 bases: TGTGCCATCAGTGAAAGGCTGCCCGACAATGAGCAGTTCTTC.

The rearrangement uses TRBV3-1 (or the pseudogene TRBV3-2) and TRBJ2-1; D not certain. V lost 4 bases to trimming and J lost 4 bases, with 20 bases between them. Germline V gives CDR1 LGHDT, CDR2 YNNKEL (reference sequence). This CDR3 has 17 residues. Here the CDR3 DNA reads TGTGCCAGCAGCCGGCTCGCGTCGGACCTAACTTACAATGAGCAGTTCTTC. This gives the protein CASSRLASDLTYNEQFF.

The CDR3 nucleotides are TGTGCCAGCAGTTTCAGACAAAGCTACGAGCAGTACTTC. Encoded protein: CASSFRQSYEQYF. The chain recombines TRBV12-3 or TRBV12-4 with TRBJ2-7, with unresolved D. Trimming shortened V by 3 bases and J by 3 bases, and 9 bases separated the two germline ends. The CDR3 has 13 residues.

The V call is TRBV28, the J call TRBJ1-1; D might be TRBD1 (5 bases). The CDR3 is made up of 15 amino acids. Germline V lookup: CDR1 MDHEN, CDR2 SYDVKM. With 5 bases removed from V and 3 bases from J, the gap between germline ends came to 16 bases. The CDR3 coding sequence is TGTGCCAGCAGTGCGAGTGGGCGGGGGGACACTGAAGCTTTCTTT. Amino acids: CASSASGRGDTEAFF. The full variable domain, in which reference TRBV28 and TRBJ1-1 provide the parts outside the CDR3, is DVKVTQSSRYLVKRTGEKVFLECVQDMDHENMFWYRQDPGLGLRLIYFSYDVKMKEKGDIPEGYSVSREKKERFSLILESASTNQTSMYLCASSASGRGDTEAFFGQGTRLTVV.

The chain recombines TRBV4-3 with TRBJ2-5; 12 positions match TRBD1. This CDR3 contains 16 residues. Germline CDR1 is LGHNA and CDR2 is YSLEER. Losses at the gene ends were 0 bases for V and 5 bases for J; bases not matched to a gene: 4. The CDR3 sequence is CASSQDRDRGLETQYF. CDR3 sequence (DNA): TGCGCCAGCAGCCAAGACCGGGACAGGGGGCTGGAGACCCAGTACTTC.

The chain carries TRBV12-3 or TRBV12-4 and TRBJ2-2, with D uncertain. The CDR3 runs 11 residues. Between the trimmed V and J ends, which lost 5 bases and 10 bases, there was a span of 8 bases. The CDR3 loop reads CASSGFAELFF. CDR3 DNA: TGTGCCAGCAGTGGATTCGCGGAGCTGTTTTTT.

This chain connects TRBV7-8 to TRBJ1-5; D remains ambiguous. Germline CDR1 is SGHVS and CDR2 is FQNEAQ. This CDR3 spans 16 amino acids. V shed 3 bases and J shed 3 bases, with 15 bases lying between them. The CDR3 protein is CASSLAGKGNNQPQHF. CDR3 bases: TGTGCCAGCAGCTTGGCGGGGAAGGGAAACAATCAGCCCCAGCATTTT.

The CDR3 reads CSARRTEQYF. The CDR3 DNA is TGCAGTGCTAGGCGGACCGAGCAGTACTTC. The chain uses TRBV20-1 and TRBJ2-7, with D unclear. The CDR3 covers 10 residues. Trimming removed 3 bases at V and 6 bases at J, with 6 bases between. Looked up from germline, CDR1 is DFQATT and CDR2 is SNEGSKA (reference sequence).

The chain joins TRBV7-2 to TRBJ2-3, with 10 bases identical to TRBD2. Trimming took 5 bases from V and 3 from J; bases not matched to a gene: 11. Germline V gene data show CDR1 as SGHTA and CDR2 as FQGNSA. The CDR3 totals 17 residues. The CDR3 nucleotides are TGTGCCAGCAGCCACAGGGGAGCGGGGGGGAGGACAGATACGCAGTATTTT. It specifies CASSHRGAGGRTDTQYF. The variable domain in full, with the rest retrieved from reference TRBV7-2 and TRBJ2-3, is GAGVSQSPSNKVTEKGKDVELRCDPISGHTALYWYRQSLGQGLEFLIYFQGNSAPDKSGLPSDRFSAERTGGSVSTLTIQRTQQEDSAVYLCASSHRGAGGRTDTQYFGPGTRLTVL.

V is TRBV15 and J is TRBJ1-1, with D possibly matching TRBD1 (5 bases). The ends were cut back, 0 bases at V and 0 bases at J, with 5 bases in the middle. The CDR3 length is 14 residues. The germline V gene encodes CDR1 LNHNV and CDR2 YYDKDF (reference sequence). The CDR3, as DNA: TGTGCCACCAGCAGAGAGGGGGTGAACACTGAAGCTTTCTTT. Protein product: CATSREGVNTEAFF.

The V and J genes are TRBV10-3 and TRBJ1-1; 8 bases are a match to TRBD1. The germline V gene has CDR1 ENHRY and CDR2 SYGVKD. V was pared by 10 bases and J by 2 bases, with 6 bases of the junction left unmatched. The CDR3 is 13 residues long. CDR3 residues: CATRGQANTEAFF. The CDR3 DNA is TGTGCCACTCGGGGACAGGCAAACACTGAAGCTTTCTTT.

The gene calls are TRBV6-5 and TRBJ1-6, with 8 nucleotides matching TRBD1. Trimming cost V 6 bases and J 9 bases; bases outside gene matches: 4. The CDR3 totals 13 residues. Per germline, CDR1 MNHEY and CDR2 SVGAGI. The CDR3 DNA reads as TGTGCCAGCAGACCGACAGGGGTTTCACCCCTCCACTTT. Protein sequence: CASRPTGVSPLHF.

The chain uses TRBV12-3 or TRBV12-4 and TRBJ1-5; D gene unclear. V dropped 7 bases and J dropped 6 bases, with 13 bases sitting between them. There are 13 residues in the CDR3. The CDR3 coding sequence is TGTGCCAGCACCTTCTCACAGAGTCAGCCCCAGCATTTT. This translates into CASTFSQSQPQHF.

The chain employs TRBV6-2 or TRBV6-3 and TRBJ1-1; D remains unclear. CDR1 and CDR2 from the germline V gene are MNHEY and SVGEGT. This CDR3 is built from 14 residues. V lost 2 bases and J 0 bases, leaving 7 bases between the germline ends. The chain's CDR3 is CASSYGVMNTEAFF. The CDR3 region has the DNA TGTGCCAGCAGTTACGGAGTTATGAACACTGAAGCTTTCTTT.

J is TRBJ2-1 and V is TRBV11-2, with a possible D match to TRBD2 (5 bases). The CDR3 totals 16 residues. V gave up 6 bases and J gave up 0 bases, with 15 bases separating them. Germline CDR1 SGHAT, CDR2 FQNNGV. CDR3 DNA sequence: TGTGCCAGCAGTTCCTGGGAGCGGAGCTCCTACAATGAGCAGTTCTTC. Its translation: CASSSWERSSYNEQFF.

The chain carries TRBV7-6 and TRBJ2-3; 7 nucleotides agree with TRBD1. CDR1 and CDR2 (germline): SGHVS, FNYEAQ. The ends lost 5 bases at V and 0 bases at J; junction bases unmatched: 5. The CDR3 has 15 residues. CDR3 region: CASSATGSSTDTQYF. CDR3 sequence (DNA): TGTGCCAGCAGCGCGACAGGGTCTAGCACAGATACGCAGTATTTT.

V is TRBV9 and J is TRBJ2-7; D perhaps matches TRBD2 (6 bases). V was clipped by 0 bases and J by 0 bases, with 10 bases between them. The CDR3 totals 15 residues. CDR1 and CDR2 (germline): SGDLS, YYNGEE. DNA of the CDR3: TGTGCCAGCAGCGTAGATAGCGGTACCTCCTACGAGCAGTACTTC. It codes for CASSVDSGTSYEQYF.

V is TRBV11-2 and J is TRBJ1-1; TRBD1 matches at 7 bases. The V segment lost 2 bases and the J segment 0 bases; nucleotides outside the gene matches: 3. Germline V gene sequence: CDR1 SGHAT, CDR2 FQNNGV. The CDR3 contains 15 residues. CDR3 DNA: TGTGCCAGCAGCTTACTTGGACAGGTGAACACTGAAGCTTTCTTT. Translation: CASSLLGQVNTEAFF.

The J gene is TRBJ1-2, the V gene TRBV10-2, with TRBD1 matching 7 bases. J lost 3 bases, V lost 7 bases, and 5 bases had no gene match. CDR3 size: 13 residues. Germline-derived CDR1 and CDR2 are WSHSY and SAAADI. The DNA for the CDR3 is TGCGCCAGCACCAAAACAGGGGACTATGGCTACACCTTC. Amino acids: CASTKTGDYGYTF.

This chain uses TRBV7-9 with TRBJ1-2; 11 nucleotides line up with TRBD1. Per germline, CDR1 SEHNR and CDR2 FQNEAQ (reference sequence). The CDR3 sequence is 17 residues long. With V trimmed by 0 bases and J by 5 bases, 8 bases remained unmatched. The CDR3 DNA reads TGTGCCAGCAGCTTAGCGACCAGGACAGGGGGCGGGTATGGCTACACCTTC. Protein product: CASSLATRTGGGYGYTF.

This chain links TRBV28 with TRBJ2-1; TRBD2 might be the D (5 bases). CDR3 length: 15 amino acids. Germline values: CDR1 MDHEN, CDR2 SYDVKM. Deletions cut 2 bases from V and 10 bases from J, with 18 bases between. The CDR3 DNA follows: TGTGCCAGCAGTTTAAGGACTGACGATACAGCGGAGCAGTTCTTC. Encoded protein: CASSLRTDDTAEQFF.

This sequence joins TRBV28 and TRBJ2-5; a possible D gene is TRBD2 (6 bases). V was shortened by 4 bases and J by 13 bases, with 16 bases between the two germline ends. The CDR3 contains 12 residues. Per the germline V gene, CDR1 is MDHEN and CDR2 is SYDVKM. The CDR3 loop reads CASSSGTPSLYF. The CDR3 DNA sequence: TGTGCCAGCAGTTCCGGGACTCCCTCTCTGTACTTC.

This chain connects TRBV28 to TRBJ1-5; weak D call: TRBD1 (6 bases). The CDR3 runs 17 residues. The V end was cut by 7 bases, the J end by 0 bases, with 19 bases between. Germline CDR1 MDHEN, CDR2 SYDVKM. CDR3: CASTALTDRYSNQPQHF. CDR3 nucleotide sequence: TGTGCCAGCACGGCCCTTACAGACAGGTATAGCAATCAGCCCCAGCATTTT.

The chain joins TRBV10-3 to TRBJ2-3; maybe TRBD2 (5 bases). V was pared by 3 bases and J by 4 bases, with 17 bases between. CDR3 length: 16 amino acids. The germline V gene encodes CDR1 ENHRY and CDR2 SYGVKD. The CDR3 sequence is CAISDDARAVADTQYF. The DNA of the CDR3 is TGTGCCATCAGTGACGACGCGAGGGCAGTCGCAGATACGCAGTATTTT.